The 28 T cell receptor beta chains reported below all come from one sample, sequenced in a study of blood T cells in healthy people across ages (dated by TCRdb to the mid-2010s). The library was made by 5' RACE. Sequenced using an Illumina HiSeq 2500. The second PCR ran for roughly 7 to 11 cycles and used a J-beta primer mix along with a sample-barcoded 5' primer. TCRdb reprocessed the public reads (quality trimming at Q25 with fastp, clone calling with MiXCR) and kept in-frame beta chains. Each entry is one CDR3 protein sequence, shown with its most common DNA and genes. This sample comprises over 1,500,000 distinct CDR3 sequences, around half of them detected only once. Together, the top ten hold 2.1% of the sample. Material: blood. The receptor set was obtained from a middle-aged woman in good health.

This chain links TRBV20-1 with TRBJ2-7; weak D call: TRBD2 (5 bases). Germline CDR1 is DFQATT and CDR2 is SNEGSKA (reference sequence). This CDR3 region has 14 residues. V shed 0 bases and J shed 3 bases, with 12 bases lying between them. This CDR3 is CSARDLTGDYEQYF. The CDR3 DNA reads TGCAGTGCTAGAGATCTGACCGGGGACTACGAGCAGTACTTC.

The chain couples TRBV2 to TRBJ1-2; TRBD1 matches 8 bases. Per the germline V gene, CDR1 is SNHLY and CDR2 is FYNNEI. The J segment lost 8 bases and the V segment lost 5 bases, leaving 7 bases of the junction unmatched. The CDR3 length is 13 residues. CDR3 bases: TGTGCCAGCAGTCTTGGACAGGGCCAAGGCTACACCTTC. This sequence encodes CASSLGQGQGYTF.

The genes are TRBV14 and TRBJ2-1; D is unresolved. V was shortened by 4 bases and J by 6 bases, with 7 bases between the two germline ends. This CDR3 is built from 12 residues. In germline, CDR1 is SGHDN, CDR2 FVKESK. The CDR3 spells CASSLYLNEQFF. CDR3 coding DNA: TGTGCCAGCAGCCTCTACCTCAATGAGCAGTTCTTC.

This clonotype was seen only once. The CDR3 DNA follows: TGTGCCAGCAGCGGGACACCCCACGTCCTGACTTTC. It encodes CASSGTPHVLTF. The gene calls are TRBV14 and TRBJ2-6; TRBD1 might be the D (6 bases). CDR1 SGHDN and CDR2 FVKESK come from the germline V gene. V was cut by 5 bases and J by 11 bases, with 10 bases left in between. The CDR3 has 12 amino acids.

The V gene is TRBV15, the J gene TRBJ1-2; the match to TRBD1 covers 9 bases. The CDR3 contains 15 residues. V dropped 0 bases and J dropped 8; count of bases not matched to a gene: 7. Germline CDR1 and CDR2: LNHNV and YYDKDF (reference sequence). This chain's CDR3 is CATSRDRGQGSGYTF. The CDR3 DNA reads TGTGCCACCAGCAGAGATCGGGGACAGGGTTCCGGCTACACCTTC.

The table lists this clonotype with a few counts. This rearrangement joins TRBV10-3 to TRBJ2-3, with unresolved D. V was clipped by 7 bases and J by 2 bases, with 10 bases between them. Germline assignment: CDR1 ENHRY and CDR2 SYGVKD. CDR3 length: 13 amino acids. CDR3 protein: CAIMGRDTDTQYF. The CDR3 coding sequence is TGTGCCATCATGGGTAGGGACACAGATACGCAGTATTTT.

The gene calls are TRBV24-1 and TRBJ2-1; D is ambiguous. The ends were cut back, 4 bases at V and 10 bases at J, with 16 bases in the middle. There are 14 residues in the CDR3. The germline gives CDR1 KGHDR, CDR2 SFDVKD. CDR3 DNA sequence: TGTGCCACCAGTGACGTAACTAAATCCCACGAGCAGTTCTTC. It specifies CATSDVTKSHEQFF.

The rearrangement links TRBV5-1 to TRBJ2-3; 10 bases line up with TRBD2. Germline loops: CDR1 SGHRS, CDR2 YFSETQ. The length of the CDR3 is 15 residues. The ends lost 2 bases at V and 6 bases at J; junction bases unmatched: 6. CDR3 in amino acids: CASSFSSGGVDTQYF. The CDR3 bases are TGCGCCAGCAGCTTTTCCAGCGGGGGGGTGGATACGCAGTATTTT.

The CDR3 coding sequence is TGCAGTGCTAGTGGACAGGGGGACAATGAGCAGTTCTTC. Translation: CSASGQGDNEQFF. The V and J genes are TRBV20-1 and TRBJ2-1, with 10 bases lining up with TRBD1. The CDR3 has 13 residues. In germline, CDR1 is DFQATT, CDR2 SNEGSKA (reference sequence). The V and J ends lost 3 bases and 5 bases, in that order; junction bases with no gene match: 1.

The chain has TRBV6-5 and TRBJ1-2; possible D gene TRBD1, 5 bases. CDR3 length: 11 residues. Germline CDR1 is MNHEY and CDR2 is SVGAGI. V gave up 10 bases and J gave up 8 bases, with 14 bases separating them. CDR3 sequence: CATWTEGGYTF. The CDR3, as DNA: TGTGCCACCTGGACCGAGGGGGGCTACACCTTC.

This clonotype was seen more than once but under ten times. V and J are TRBV4-1 and TRBJ1-5, with TRBD1 as a possible D gene (5 bases). There are 17 residues in the CDR3. The V and J ends lost 1 base and 8 bases respectively, with 21 bases between them. CDR1 and CDR2 from the germline V gene are MGHRA and YSYEKL. CDR3 residues: CASSQGGNRPAVEPQHF. The CDR3 DNA reads as TGCGCCAGCAGCCAAGGAGGGAACAGGCCGGCTGTTGAGCCCCAGCATTTT.

The CDR3 loop reads CASSWTGALEQYF. Here the CDR3 DNA reads TGTGCCAGCAGCTGGACAGGGGCCCTCGAGCAGTACTTC. The V gene is TRBV6-1, the J gene TRBJ2-7; 9 bases agree with TRBD1. The J segment lost 6 bases and the V segment lost 6 bases, leaving 6 bases of the junction unmatched. Germline V gene data show CDR1 as MNHNS and CDR2 as SASEGT. The CDR3 is 13 residues long.

This clonotype appeared many times. The J gene is TRBJ2-5, the V gene TRBV20-1; TRBD2 aligns across 10 bases. CDR3 length equals 13 residues. V gave up 5 bases and J gave up 4 bases; unmatched junction bases: 4. The germline gives CDR1 DFQATT, CDR2 SNEGSKA (reference sequence). This chain's CDR3 is CSASSGGGETQYF. DNA of the CDR3: TGCAGTGCTTCCAGCGGGGGGGGAGAGACCCAGTACTTC.

The rearrangement uses TRBV29-1 and TRBJ2-6; perhaps D is TRBD1 or TRBD2 (5 bases each). The CDR3 sequence is 13 residues long. Trimming removed 6 bases from V and 3 bases from J, with 9 bases in between. Germline V lookup: CDR1 SQVTM, CDR2 ANQGSEA. The CDR3 coding sequence is TGCAGCGTGCGAGGGGTTGGGGCCAACGTCCTGACTTTC. Residues: CSVRGVGANVLTF.

J is TRBJ1-1 and V is TRBV20-1; 9 nucleotides align to TRBD1. Per the germline V gene, CDR1 is DFQATT and CDR2 is SNEGSKA (reference sequence). This CDR3 is built from 13 residues. J was trimmed by 8 bases and V by 1 base; bases with no gene match: 5. CDR3 nucleotide sequence: TGCAGTGCTAGAGGGACAGGGGCAACCGAAGCTTTCTTT. It yields the protein CSARGTGATEAFF.

This clonotype was seen a handful of times. The V gene is TRBV7-9, the J gene TRBJ2-3; possible D gene TRBD2, 5 bases. The CDR3 contains 14 residues. The V and J ends lost 2 bases and 2 bases respectively, with 8 bases between them. CDR1 is SEHNR and CDR2 is FQNEAQ in the germline V gene (reference sequence). CDR3 in amino acids: CASSLSRDTDTQYF. CDR3 nucleotides: TGTGCCAGCAGCTTATCTCGGGACACAGATACGCAGTATTTT.

This clonotype was seen more than once but under ten times. This chain links TRBV5-6 with TRBJ2-7; D may correspond to TRBD1 or TRBD2 (5 bases each). CDR1 and CDR2 from the germline V gene are SGHDT and YYEEEE. The length of the CDR3 is 14 residues. V was shortened by 4 bases and J by 2 bases, with 13 bases between the two germline ends. The CDR3 loop is CASSQGRMTYEQYF. The CDR3 DNA follows: TGTGCCAGCAGCCAGGGACGGATGACCTACGAGCAGTACTTC.

The V and J genes are TRBV28 and TRBJ2-1; 8 positions agree with TRBD1. Germline CDR1 and CDR2: MDHEN and SYDVKM. The trim removed 6 bases at V and 8 bases at J, leaving 9 bases unmatched. This CDR3 has 14 amino acids. The CDR3 DNA reads TGTGCCAGCAGGCGGACAGGGAGAGGCGATGAGCAGTTCTTC. Amino acids: CASRRTGRGDEQFF.

The count of this clonotype is one. This chain uses TRBV6-5 with TRBJ2-2, with D tentatively TRBD1 (6 bases). Per germline, CDR1 MNHEY and CDR2 SVGAGI. This CDR3 has 12 amino acids. V was shortened by 5 bases and J by 13 bases, with 14 bases between the two germline ends. CDR3 in DNA: TGTGCCAGCAGTCCGGGACAACCGGCGCTGTTTTTT. This translates into CASSPGQPALFF.

This clonotype was seen a handful of times. V gene TRBV27 combines with J gene TRBJ2-5; D possibly corresponds to TRBD1 (6 bases). The CDR3 totals 16 residues. Per germline, CDR1 MNHEY and CDR2 SMNVEV (reference sequence). The V end lost 5 bases, the J end lost 1 base, and 17 bases lay between the germline ends. CDR3 bases: TGTGCCAGCAGTCCCCAACGACAGGCTCCCCAAGAGACCCAGTACTTC. Amino acids: CASSPQRQAPQETQYF.

Of note for this clonotype: A much bigger clone sits one base away, suggesting this may be a read error. The CDR3 spells CASSLGSGGGTETQYF. CDR3 sequence (DNA): TGTGCCAGCAGCTTAGGTAGCGGGGGGGGGACAGAGACGCAGTATTTT. This sequence joins TRBV7-2 and TRBJ2-3, with TRBD2 matching 11 bases. This CDR3 spans 16 amino acids. The germline gives CDR1 SGHTA, CDR2 FQGNSA.

The chain couples TRBV28 to TRBJ2-7; 7 positions agree with TRBD2. Germline trimming cut 4 bases from V and 9 bases from J; bases unmatched to any gene: 18. The CDR3 runs 16 residues. Germline lookup yields CDR1 MDHEN and CDR2 SYDVKM. The CDR3 here is CASSSLAGGPVFGQYF. The CDR3 DNA is TGTGCCAGCAGTTCCTTAGCGGGTGGCCCCGTTTTCGGGCAGTACTTC.

Details on this clonotype: One end of the junction fails to match germline, which may point to a read error. This chain uses TRBV7-2 with TRBJ2-3, with D possibly being TRBD2 (5 bases). CDR3 length: 13 residues. Germline CDR1 is SGHTA and CDR2 is FQGNSA. In DNA, the CDR3 is TGTGCCAACAGCCTAGCCCAACAAGATACGCAGTATTTT. Protein: CANSLAQQDTQYF.

This clonotype was seen only a few times. The rearrangement uses TRBV5-1 and TRBJ2-5; weak D call: TRBD1 (6 bases). Germline CDR1 is SGHRS and CDR2 is YFSETQ. CDR3 size: 14 residues. Trimming shortened V by 6 bases and J by 5 bases, and 17 bases separated the two germline ends. CDR3 loop: CASTHRELGETQYF. The DNA for the CDR3 is TGCGCCAGCACCCACAGGGAATTAGGGGAGACCCAGTACTTC.

This clonotype has a handful of counts. The chain combines TRBV20-1 with TRBJ2-3, with 7 positions matching TRBD2. After removal of 2 bases from V and 0 bases from J, the junction contained 11 bases not matched to a gene. The CDR3 sequence is 17 residues long. Germline V gene data show CDR1 as DFQATT and CDR2 as SNEGSKA (reference sequence). The CDR3 DNA sequence: TGCAGTGCTAGATCCCCCGGACTAGGGATCAGCACAGATACGCAGTATTTT. Its translation: CSARSPGLGISTDTQYF.

In its sample, this clonotype was seen a few times. This chain joins TRBV7-9 and TRBJ2-1; D remains ambiguous. There are 15 residues in the CDR3. CDR1 is SEHNR and CDR2 is FQNEAQ in the germline V gene (reference sequence). Trimming pared 2 bases from V and 7 bases from J, leaving 15 bases between. The CDR3, as DNA: TGTGCCAGCAGCTTAATCCCCGGTATTGGGAATGAGCAGTTCTTC. It translates to CASSLIPGIGNEQFF.

Ten or more counts support this clonotype. This CDR3 is CASSSRQDNQPQHF. The CDR3 DNA reads TGTGCCAGCAGCTCCCGACAAGACAATCAGCCCCAGCATTTT. The chain couples TRBV7-2 to TRBJ1-5; no definite D call. The length of the CDR3 is 14 residues. Trimming cost V 4 bases and J 3 bases, with 10 bases left between them. Germline V CDR1 and CDR2: SGHTA, FQGNSA.

The J gene is TRBJ2-7, the V gene TRBV7-9; 11 bases map to TRBD1. After removal of 5 bases from V and 6 bases from J, the junction contained 6 bases not matched to a gene. The CDR3 has 14 amino acids. Germline CDR1 and CDR2: SEHNR and FQNEAQ (reference sequence). CDR3 DNA: TGTGCCAGCAGCGCAACCGGGACAGGGGGCGAGCAGTACTTC. Its translation: CASSATGTGGEQYF.